Each of the 29 T cell receptor beta chains below was sequenced from the same sample in a study of CD8+ T cells in alopecia areata. Following extraction, RNA underwent reverse transcription to cDNA, which served as the sequencing template. Profiling relied on immunoSEQ multiplex PCR, and the TCRdb table lists in-frame clones only, not all of them. The table shows about 250,000 clones, with 60% occurring only once. The treatment denotes: oral pan-JAK inhibitor, 5-10 mg twice daily. The source was CD4+ T cells sorted from blood, collected around week 54, from a patient treated with tofacitinib. These receptors were obtained from a human donor with alopecia areata.

This clone was found once. Other DNA sequences in the same sample also yield this CDR3. The genes are TRBV6-5 and TRBJ2-7; D is undetermined. The CDR3 length is 13 residues. Germline V gene lookup returns CDR1 MNHEY and CDR2 SVGAGI. Trimming left V 2 bases short and J 3 bases short, with 8 bases between. CDR3 in amino acids: CASSYLPNYEQYF. The CDR3, as DNA: TGTGCCAGCAGTTACCTTCCGAACTACGAGCAGTACTTC.

The chain is built from TRBV18 and TRBJ1-1, with D hard to call. V gave up 6 bases and J gave up 5 bases, with 19 bases separating them. This CDR3 comprises 15 residues. Looked up from germline, CDR1 is KGHSH and CDR2 is LQKENI. The CDR3 loop is CASSLREGLGTEAFF. CDR3 coding DNA: TGTGCCAGCTCTCTTCGGGAGGGCCTTGGGACTGAAGCTTTCTTT.

This clone was picked up a small number of times. The chain employs TRBV7-9 and TRBJ1-2; no definite D call. Germline CDR1 SEHNR, CDR2 FQNEAQ (reference sequence). The V end was cut by 0 bases, the J end by 3 bases, with 8 bases between. The CDR3 spans 14 residues. CDR3 residues: CASSLAWADYGYTF. The CDR3 DNA sequence: TGTGCCAGCAGCTTAGCTTGGGCCGACTATGGCTACACCTTC.

The rearrangement uses TRBV5-1 and TRBJ2-5; 9 bases are shared with TRBD1. Losses at the gene ends were 0 bases for V and 4 bases for J; bases not matched to a gene: 7. This CDR3 has 16 residues. Germline-derived CDR1 and CDR2 are SGHRS and YFSETQ. The CDR3 loop is CASSLEWTGVGETQYF. CDR3 DNA: TGCGCCAGCAGCTTGGAATGGACAGGGGTCGGAGAGACCCAGTACTTC.

This clone has only a few counts. The V gene is TRBV10-2, the J gene TRBJ2-3; unclear D gene. Trimming took off 1 base at V and 2 bases at J, with 10 bases between the two ends. Per germline, CDR1 WSHSY and CDR2 SAAADI. The CDR3 sequence is 15 residues long. The CDR3 DNA is TGCGCCAGCAGTGAGTTTGGGGAAATCACAGATACGCAGTATTTT. As protein: CASSEFGEITDTQYF.

The chain recombines TRBV19 with TRBJ2-1; D perhaps matches TRBD1 (6 bases). This CDR3 has 18 residues. Germline V CDR1 and CDR2: LNHDA, SQIVND (reference sequence). The V end lost 3 bases, the J end lost 4 bases, and 22 bases lay between the germline ends. The CDR3 spells CASSMPHPRTVRYNEQFF. CDR3 DNA sequence: TGTGCCAGTAGTATGCCCCATCCTAGGACAGTGCGGTACAATGAGCAGTTCTTC.

A note on this clone: The same CDR3 arises from other DNA sequences in this sample as well. J is TRBJ2-7 and V is TRBV5-1, with a tentative D call TRBD1 (6 bases). The CDR3 runs 14 residues. Trimming cost V 0 bases and J 5 bases, with 12 bases left between them. CDR1 and CDR2 (germline): SGHRS, YFSETQ. The CDR3 is CASSLGQGKHEQYF. DNA for the CDR3: TGCGCCAGCAGCTTGGGGCAGGGGAAACACGAGCAGTACTTC.

The rearrangement uses TRBV7-2 and TRBJ1-6, with a possible D match to TRBD1 (5 bases). Germline values: CDR1 SGHTA, CDR2 FQGNSA. The CDR3 runs 14 residues. Trimming removed 4 bases from V and 6 bases from J, with 10 bases in between. CDR3 nucleotides: TGTGCCAGCAGCTCGCAGGGCGGTAATTCACCCCTCCACTTT. This translates into CASSSQGGNSPLHF.

The chain recombines TRBV29-1 with TRBJ2-7, with TRBD1 matching over 7 bases. From germline, CDR1 is SQVTM and CDR2 ANQGSEA. Losses at the gene ends were 0 bases for V and 1 base for J; bases not matched to a gene: 3. The CDR3 is 14 residues long. As DNA, the CDR3 is TGCAGCGTTGAAGAACAGGGGCGATCCTACGAGCAGTACTTC. Its protein is CSVEEQGRSYEQYF.

The chain combines TRBV5-4 with TRBJ2-2; 7 nucleotides align to TRBD1. V gave up 6 bases and J gave up 2 bases; unmatched junction bases: 13. The CDR3 runs to 17 residues. Germline assignment: CDR1 SGHNT and CDR2 YYREEE (reference sequence). The chain's CDR3 is CASTRSLGQLNTGELFF. The CDR3 nucleotides read TGTGCCAGCACTCGATCACTGGGACAGCTAAACACCGGGGAGCTGTTTTTT. The full variable domain, rest sourced from reference TRBV5-4 and TRBJ2-2, is ETGVTQSPTHLIKTRGQQVTLRCSSQSGHNTVSWYQQALGQGPQFIFQYYREEENGRGNFPPRFSGLQFPNYSSELNVNALELDDSALYLCASTRSLGQLNTGELFFGEGSRLTVL.

This sequence joins TRBV2 and TRBJ2-1, with D tentatively TRBD2 (5 bases). CDR3 size: 12 residues. Germline V CDR1 and CDR2: SNHLY, FYNNEI. The germline V and J ends were trimmed by 4 bases and 8 bases, with 9 bases remaining between them. The CDR3 here is CASSVLGDEQFF. CDR3 nucleotide sequence: TGTGCCAGCAGTGTTCTCGGGGATGAGCAGTTCTTC.

In its sample, this clone was seen once. The chain joins TRBV2 to TRBJ1-5; TRBD1 is a possible D gene (6 bases). V was shortened by 7 bases and J by 7 bases, with 14 bases between the two germline ends. The length of the CDR3 is 13 residues. Germline assignment: CDR1 SNHLY and CDR2 FYNNEI. DNA for the CDR3: TGTGCCAGCACACCCAGGGGACCCCAGCCCCAGCATTTT. Translating gives CASTPRGPQPQHF.

The V call is TRBV7-2, the J call TRBJ2-7; D uncertain. The CDR3 consists of 14 residues. V lost 0 bases to trimming and J lost 3 bases, with 9 bases between them. Per germline, CDR1 SGHTA and CDR2 FQGNSA. CDR3 nucleotides: TGTGCCAGCAGCTTAGCGAGGCAGAGCTACGAGCAGTACTTC. Translated, it gives CASSLARQSYEQYF.

This clone was picked up one time. For the CDR3, the DNA is TGTGCCAGCAGCTACTCAGGCTGGGAGACCCAGTACTTC. It specifies CASSYSGWETQYF. The rearrangement links TRBV7-9 to TRBJ2-5, with D unresolved. CDR3 length: 13 amino acids. In germline, CDR1 is SEHNR, CDR2 FQNEAQ (reference sequence). With 4 bases removed from V and 5 bases from J, the gap between germline ends came to 11 bases.

This rearrangement joins TRBV5-6 to TRBJ2-1; 8 bases align to TRBD1. V lost 4 bases to trimming and J lost 3 bases; unmatched junction nucleotides: 3. CDR3 length: 14 amino acids. Germline CDR1 is SGHDT and CDR2 is YYEEEE. CDR3 region: CASSTDRGYNEQFF. For the CDR3, the DNA is TGTGCCAGCAGCACAGACAGGGGCTACAATGAGCAGTTCTTC.

The genes are TRBV5-1 and TRBJ2-5, with 9 nucleotides matching TRBD1. Per germline, CDR1 SGHRS and CDR2 YFSETQ. The CDR3 totals 14 residues. J lost 4 bases, V lost 5 bases, and 6 bases had no gene match. The CDR3 DNA sequence: TGCGCCAGCAGGGAGGGGACAGGGCTAGAGACCCAGTACTTC. Protein product: CASREGTGLETQYF.

The J gene is TRBJ1-2, the V gene TRBV27; TRBD1 might be the D (6 bases). V was cut by 3 bases and J by 2 bases, with 10 bases left in between. The CDR3 runs 14 residues. Germline CDR1 and CDR2: MNHEY and SMNVEV (reference sequence). CDR3 coding DNA: TGTGCCAGCAGTTTTGACGACAGGAACTATGGCTACACCTTC. Its translation: CASSFDDRNYGYTF.

This clone was found a few times. The chain joins TRBV6-6 to TRBJ2-2; TRBD1 matches 7 bases. V was clipped by 6 bases and J by 4 bases; unmatched bases: 2. The CDR3 is 13 amino acids. The germline CDR1 and CDR2 sequences are MNHNY and SVGAGI (reference sequence). The CDR3: CASRQGSTGELFF. In DNA, the CDR3 is TGTGCCAGCAGACAGGGGTCCACCGGGGAGCTGTTTTTT.

The CDR3: CAWSGGQGANQPQHF. In nucleotides, the CDR3 is TGTGCCTGGAGTGGAGGACAGGGGGCAAATCAGCCCCAGCATTTT. This chain uses TRBV30 with TRBJ1-5; 11 bases are shared with TRBD1. From germline, CDR1 is GTSNPN and CDR2 SVGIG (reference sequence). The junction had 3 bases not matched to a gene; V was cut back by 1 base and J by 4 bases. The CDR3 consists of 15 residues.

In the case of this clone: A read error may produce the germline difference seen at one junction end. The chain links TRBV25-1 to TRBJ2-7; D is possibly TRBD1 (5 bases). The CDR3 contains 15 residues. Germline V gene data show CDR1 as MGHDK and CDR2 as SYGVNS. The CDR3 coding sequence is TGTGCCAGCAGTGACCCCCGCCAGGGCCCCTACGAGCAGTGCTTC. Translation gives CASSDPRQGPYEQCF.

Comments on this clone: The identical CDR3 is also encoded by other nucleotide sequences in the sample. J is TRBJ2-7 and V is TRBV7-9; possibly TRBD1 for D (6 bases). The ends were cut back, 1 base at V and 4 bases at J, with 8 bases in the middle. This CDR3 has 13 amino acids. Germline CDR1 SEHNR, CDR2 FQNEAQ (reference sequence). The CDR3 sequence is CASSLVGGYEQYF. CDR3 nucleotide sequence: TGTGCCAGCAGCTTAGTAGGGGGTTACGAGCAGTACTTC.

This chain joins TRBV7-6 and TRBJ2-5; tentative D call: TRBD1 (6 bases). Germline V lookup: CDR1 SGHVS, CDR2 FNYEAQ. V was shortened by 1 base and J by 2 bases, with 14 bases between the two germline ends. The CDR3 sequence is 16 residues long. The CDR3 sequence is CASSLGSTGTQETQYF. The CDR3 DNA sequence: TGTGCCAGCAGCTTAGGTTCTACAGGGACACAAGAGACCCAGTACTTC.

The chain links TRBV18 to TRBJ2-1; TRBD2 aligns across 7 bases. Germline V gives CDR1 KGHSH, CDR2 LQKENI. V lost 2 bases to trimming and J lost 5 bases; unmatched junction nucleotides: 3. This CDR3 is built from 14 residues. CDR3 nucleotides: TGTGCCAGCTCACCATCCAGCGGGGACAATGAGCAGTTCTTC. Protein: CASSPSSGDNEQFF.

V usage is TRBV5-4 and J usage is TRBJ2-3, with 7 nucleotides matching TRBD1. The length of the CDR3 is 16 residues. CDR1 is SGHNT, CDR2 YYREEE, per germline (reference sequence). Trimming took 0 bases from V and 6 from J; bases not matched to a gene: 10. The CDR3 nucleotides read TGTGCCAGCAGCTTGGTTCGACAGGGATCTTTGGATACGCAGTATTTT. It codes for CASSLVRQGSLDTQYF.

The chain joins TRBV6-1 to TRBJ1-2; maybe TRBD1 (5 bases). The ends were cut back, 10 bases at V and 4 bases at J, with 16 bases in the middle. Germline assignment: CDR1 MNHNS and CDR2 SASEGT. The CDR3 contains 13 residues. CDR3 protein: CATTLGRVYGYTF. Here the CDR3 DNA reads TGTGCCACCACGTTGGGACGAGTCTATGGCTACACCTTC.

The chain has TRBV27 and TRBJ2-7; D not resolved. Trimming left V 4 bases short and J 3 bases short, with 10 bases between. Germline values: CDR1 MNHEY, CDR2 SMNVEV (reference sequence). This CDR3 has 13 residues. The DNA of the CDR3 is TGTGCCAGCAGTTATCATGTCCTCTACGAGCAGTACTTC. It yields the protein CASSYHVLYEQYF.

This clone was seen only once. The chain uses TRBV27 and TRBJ2-7; 7 bases agree with TRBD1. The germline gives CDR1 MNHEY, CDR2 SMNVEV (reference sequence). The CDR3 totals 13 residues. The J segment lost 6 bases and the V segment lost 6 bases, leaving 8 bases of the junction unmatched. The CDR3 region is CASSPTRQGEQYF. CDR3 DNA: TGTGCCAGCAGCCCTACTCGACAGGGCGAGCAGTACTTC.

This clone was counted between two and nine times. The chain carries TRBV7-2 and TRBJ2-6; TRBD2 is a possible D gene (6 bases). V was clipped by 11 bases and J by 0 bases, with 14 bases between them. CDR1 and CDR2 from the germline V gene are SGHTA and FQGNSA. The length of the CDR3 is 15 residues. Here the CDR3 DNA reads TGTGCCCAACACGCGGACTACTCTGGGGCCAACGTCCTGACTTTC. This translates into CAQHADYSGANVLTF. The whole variable domain, filled in from reference TRBV7-2 and TRBJ2-6, reads GAGVSQSPSNKVTEKGKDVELRCDPISGHTALYWYRQSLGQGLEFLIYFQGNSAPDKSGLPSDRFSAERTGGSVSTLTIQRTQQEDSAVYLCAQHADYSGANVLTFGAGSRLTVL.

The chain combines TRBV5-4 with TRBJ2-7; 8 bases fit TRBD2. The CDR3 has 14 amino acids. Germline assignment: CDR1 SGHNT and CDR2 YYREEE (reference sequence). The junction had 6 bases not matched to a gene; V was cut back by 4 bases and J by 3 bases. The CDR3 sequence is CASSIQAGDYEQYF. The CDR3 DNA sequence: TGTGCCAGCAGCATACAAGCGGGGGACTACGAGCAGTACTTC.